These 14 T cell receptor beta chains share one sample of origin, sequenced in a study of OX40 agonist ivuxolimab in advanced cancers. Library preparation was by the immunoSEQ multiplex PCR assay. The table was pulled from immuneACCESS by TCRdb, which kept in-frame rearrangements only. Such tables lose some clones; where checked, under half of the loss comes from unresolved V genes, and the rest has no known cause. Counted in this sample were about 55,000 clones; around 77% of them appeared once. The ten largest clonotypes hold 6.3% of the sample. This specimen consisted of CD4+ or CD8+ T cells sorted from blood, obtained in a trial of the OX40 agonist ivuxolimab. Source of these receptors: an adult with an advanced solid tumor such as melanoma, head and neck, liver or kidney cancer.

The DNA for the CDR3 is TGTGCCAGTAGTATGGGGGGCGGGGGCTCTGGGGCCAACGTCCTGACTTTC. Translated: CASSMGGGGSGANVLTF. The chain uses TRBV19 and TRBJ2-6; TRBD2 might be the D (7 bases). Trimming removed 3 bases at V and 0 bases at J, with 12 bases between. Per the germline V gene, CDR1 is LNHDA and CDR2 is SQIVND (reference sequence). The CDR3 sequence is 17 residues long. The full variable domain, completed using reference TRBV19 and TRBJ2-6, is DGGITQSPKYLFRKEGQNVTLSCEQNLNHDAMYWYRQDPGQGLRLIYYSQIVNDFQKGDIAEGYSVSREKKESFPLTVTSAQKNPTAFYLCASSMGGGGSGANVLTFGAGSRLTVL.

This clone came up once. The chain links TRBV28 to TRBJ1-1; D gene ambiguous. V gave up 2 bases and J gave up 1 base, with 11 bases separating them. Germline V gives CDR1 MDHEN, CDR2 SYDVKM. The CDR3 is 15 residues long. CDR3 in DNA: TGTGCCAGCAGTTTACAGTATAGGGCGAACACTGAAGCTTTCTTT. It specifies CASSLQYRANTEAFF.

This chain connects TRBV7-9 to TRBJ1-2; unclear D gene. Looked up from germline, CDR1 is SEHNR and CDR2 is FQNEAQ (reference sequence). CDR3 size: 14 residues. V was clipped by 10 bases and J by 0 bases, with 15 bases between them. The chain's CDR3 is CAIPMGIANYGYTF. The CDR3 DNA is TGTGCCATCCCAATGGGTATAGCTAACTATGGCTACACCTTC.

Regarding this clone: The junction shows a germline mismatch at one end, possibly a read error. This chain joins TRBV7-2 and TRBJ2-5; D is possibly TRBD2 (6 bases). Germline CDR1 is SGHTA and CDR2 is FQGNSA. There are 14 residues in the CDR3. The CDR3 loop is CVSSLEPSVETQYF. The CDR3 DNA is TGTGTCAGCAGCTTAGAGCCTAGCGTTGAGACCCAGTACTTC.

The chain combines TRBV7-2 with TRBJ2-1; 10 positions agree with TRBD2. V trimming: 2 bases; J trimming: 0 bases; junction bases outside the gene matches: 4. There are 17 residues in the CDR3. Looked up from germline, CDR1 is SGHTA and CDR2 is FQGNSA. The CDR3 nucleotides are TGTGCCAGCAGCTTAAGGACTAGCGGATTCTCCTACAATGAGCAGTTCTTC. This translates into CASSLRTSGFSYNEQFF. The variable domain in full, completed from reference TRBV7-2 and TRBJ2-1, reads GAGVSQSPSNKVTEKGKDVELRCDPISGHTALYWYRQSLGQGLEFLIYFQGNSAPDKSGLPSDRFSAERTGGSVSTLTIQRTQQEDSAVYLCASSLRTSGFSYNEQFFGPGTRLTVL.

The chain is built from TRBV18 and TRBJ2-1, with TRBD1 matching over 7 bases. The CDR3 consists of 14 residues. J lost 5 bases, V lost 5 bases, and 6 bases had no gene match. CDR1 KGHSH and CDR2 LQKENI come from the germline V gene. The CDR3 is CASSGWTGHNEQFF. The CDR3 coding sequence is TGTGCCAGCTCAGGATGGACAGGCCACAATGAGCAGTTCTTC. Drawing the rest from reference TRBV18 and TRBJ2-1, the complete variable domain is NAGVMQNPRHLVRRRGQEARLRCSPMKGHSHVYWYRQLPEEGLKFMVYLQKENIIDESGMPKERFSAEFPKEGPSILRIQQVVRGDSAAYFCASSGWTGHNEQFFGPGTRLTVL.

The V gene is TRBV29-1, the J gene TRBJ2-1; possibly TRBD1 for D (5 bases). Trimming left V 3 bases short and J 7 bases short, with 13 bases between. This CDR3 has 13 amino acids. In germline, CDR1 is SQVTM, CDR2 ANQGSEA. CDR3 protein: CSVDGKAGNEQFF. Here the CDR3 DNA reads TGCAGCGTTGATGGAAAGGCAGGGAATGAGCAGTTCTTC.

DNA for the CDR3: TGTGCCAGCAGTTTTGGCAGTATAGAGACCCAGTACTTC. It codes for CASSFGSIETQYF. The chain joins TRBV27 to TRBJ2-5; D not resolved. The CDR3 consists of 13 residues. V lost 3 bases, J lost 4 bases, and 9 bases lay in between. Per germline, CDR1 MNHEY and CDR2 SMNVEV (reference sequence).

V is TRBV29-1 and J is TRBJ1-1, with 8 bases fitting TRBD1. The CDR3 contains 14 residues. Per the germline V gene, CDR1 is SQVTM and CDR2 is ANQGSEA. V lost 5 bases and J lost 2; bases outside the gene matches: 7. Here the CDR3 reads CSVRQGRVNTEAFF. In nucleotides, the CDR3 is TGCAGCGTTAGACAGGGGCGAGTCAACACTGAAGCTTTCTTT.

The chain links TRBV5-6 to TRBJ1-2; D is unclear. The CDR3 consists of 16 residues. The V and J ends lost 5 bases and 4 bases respectively, with 21 bases between them. Germline V gene sequence: CDR1 SGHDT, CDR2 YYEEEE. The CDR3 bases are TGTGCCAGCAGAGAGCGGGTCAGGACCCTAGCCTATGGCTACACCTTC. Its protein product is CASRERVRTLAYGYTF.

The chain couples TRBV5-4 to TRBJ2-3; 12 bases map to TRBD2. The length of the CDR3 is 17 residues. Germline CDR1 is SGHNT and CDR2 is YYREEE (reference sequence). V lost 4 bases and J lost 6; bases outside the gene matches: 12. The CDR3 DNA sequence: TGTGCCAGCAGCCACGGACTAGCGGGAATTCTCCCCGATACGCAGTATTTT. Its protein product is CASSHGLAGILPDTQYF.

This sequence joins TRBV10-3 and TRBJ1-2, with TRBD1 identical over 9 bases. From germline, CDR1 is ENHRY and CDR2 SYGVKD. The V segment lost 4 bases and the J segment 7 bases; nucleotides outside the gene matches: 7. The CDR3 is 14 residues long. CDR3 coding DNA: TGTGCCATCAGTGGGACAGGGGTATCGGGTGGCTACACCTTC. Its protein product is CAISGTGVSGGYTF.

This chain joins TRBV14 and TRBJ1-4; D remains unclear. V was cut by 1 base and J by 7 bases, with 10 bases left in between. The CDR3 consists of 14 residues. Germline V gene sequence: CDR1 SGHDN, CDR2 FVKESK. This CDR3 is CASSQGLFGEKLFF. CDR3 bases: TGTGCCAGCAGCCAAGGGCTTTTCGGTGAAAAACTGTTTTTT. The variable domain in full, completed from reference TRBV14 and TRBJ1-4, reads EAGVTQFPSHSVIEKGQTVTLRCDPISGHDNLYWYRRVMGKEIKFLLHFVKESKQDESGMPNNRFLAERTGGTYSTLKVQPAELEDSGVYFCASSQGLFGEKLFFGSGTQLSVL.

This clone occurred a few times. The genes are TRBV2 and TRBJ1-5, with D unresolved. V lost 7 bases to trimming and J lost 5 bases, with 15 bases between them. CDR3 length: 14 amino acids. From germline, CDR1 is SNHLY and CDR2 FYNNEI. The CDR3 reads CASTGPGLDQPQHF. CDR3 DNA sequence: TGTGCCAGCACCGGACCGGGTTTAGATCAGCCCCAGCATTTT. Drawing the rest from reference TRBV2 and TRBJ1-5, the complete variable domain is EPEVTQTPSHQVTQMGQEVILRCVPISNHLYFYWYRQILGQKVEFLVSFYNNEISEKSEIFDDQFSVERPDGSNFTLKIRSTKLEDSAMYFCASTGPGLDQPQHFGDGTRLSIL.